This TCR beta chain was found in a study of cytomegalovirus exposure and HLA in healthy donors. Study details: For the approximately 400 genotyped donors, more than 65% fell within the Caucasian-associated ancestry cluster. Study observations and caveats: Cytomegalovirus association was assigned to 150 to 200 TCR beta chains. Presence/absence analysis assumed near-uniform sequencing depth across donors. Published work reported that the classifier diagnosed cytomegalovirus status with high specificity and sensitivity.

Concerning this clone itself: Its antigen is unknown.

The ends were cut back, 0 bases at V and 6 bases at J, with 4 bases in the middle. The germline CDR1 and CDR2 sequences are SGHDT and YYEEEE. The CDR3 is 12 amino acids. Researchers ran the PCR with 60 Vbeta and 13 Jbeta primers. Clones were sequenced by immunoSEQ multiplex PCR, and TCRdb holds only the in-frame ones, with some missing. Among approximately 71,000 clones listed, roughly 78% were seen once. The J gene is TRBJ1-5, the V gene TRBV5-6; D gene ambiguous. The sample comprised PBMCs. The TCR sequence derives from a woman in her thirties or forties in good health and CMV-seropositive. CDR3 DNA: TGTGCCAGCAGCTTGGGGCCTCAGCCCCAGCATTTT. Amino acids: CASSLGPQPQHF.